The present T cell receptor (beta chain) was sequenced within a study of T-cell reconstitution after alpha-beta-depleted transplantation in children. This CDR3 contains 15 residues. With 4 bases removed from V and 6 bases from J, the gap between germline ends came to 15 bases. During its preparation, the TCRbeta library received unique molecular identifiers. TCRdb fed the PCR reads into MiXCR, producing one record per CDR3 protein. The sample lists 190,000 or so distinct CDR3 sequences, roughly 15% seen once, with approximately 13% in the top ten. This clonotype occurred many times. The clonotype comes from a human donor who donated a stem cell graft to a child with acute lymphoblastic leukemia. Sequences were derived from PBMCs from the stem cell graft donor, sampled from the stem cell graft. This chain connects TRBV12-3 or TRBV12-4 to TRBJ1-4, with D possibly TRBD1 on 5 matching bases. DNA of the CDR3: TGTGCCAGCAGTTATGGACCGGGACTGCATGAAAAACTGTTTTTT. Its protein is CASSYGPGLHEKLFF.